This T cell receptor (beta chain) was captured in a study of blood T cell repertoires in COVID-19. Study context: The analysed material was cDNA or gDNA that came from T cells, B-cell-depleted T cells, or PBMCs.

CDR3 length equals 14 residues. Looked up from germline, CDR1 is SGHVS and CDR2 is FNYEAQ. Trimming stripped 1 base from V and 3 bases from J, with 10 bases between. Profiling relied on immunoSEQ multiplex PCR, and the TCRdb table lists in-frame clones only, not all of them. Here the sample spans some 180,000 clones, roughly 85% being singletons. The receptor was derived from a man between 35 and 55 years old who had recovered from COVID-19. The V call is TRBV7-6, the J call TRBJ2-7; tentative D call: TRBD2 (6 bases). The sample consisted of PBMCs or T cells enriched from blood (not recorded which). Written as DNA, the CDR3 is TGTGCCAGCAGCTTAGTGGGCGGGATCTACGAGCAGTACTTC. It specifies CASSLVGGIYEQYF.